Shown below are 6 T cell receptor beta chains from a single sample sequenced in a study of cytomegalovirus exposure and HLA in healthy donors. With 60 Vbeta and 13 Jbeta primers, the PCR was carried out. TCRdb's table, derived via immunoSEQ multiplex PCR, lists solely in-frame clones and lacks some. Among 150,000 to 200,000 clones listed, roughly 83% were seen once. The sequencing input was PBMCs. The receptors derive from a woman aged 45-65 years in good health and CMV-seronegative.

The V and J genes are TRBV29-1 and TRBJ2-3; 15 bases align to TRBD2. Trimming took 5 bases from V and 4 from J; bases not matched to a gene: 10. The germline gives CDR1 SQVTM, CDR2 ANQGSEA. The CDR3 covers 17 residues. In DNA form, the CDR3 reads TGCAGCGTTATGGGACTAGCGGGAGGTAGAACCGCAGATACGCAGTATTTT. It specifies CSVMGLAGGRTADTQYF.

The gene calls are TRBV21-1 and TRBJ1-2. TRBV21-1 is reported as a pseudogene. CDR3 size: 12 residues. The CDR3 reads CASSKWRHGYTF. In nucleotides, the CDR3 is TGTGCCAGCAGCAAATGGCGGCACGGCTACACCTTC.

This clone was observed a few times. The J gene is TRBJ2-2, the V gene TRBV12-5; D possibly corresponds to TRBD1 (5 bases). CDR3 length: 15 residues. The germline V gene has CDR1 LGHNT and CDR2 FRNRAP. V gave up 1 base and J gave up 0 bases, with 6 bases separating them. Written as DNA, the CDR3 is TGTGCTAGTGGTTTGGGGGGCTCGAACACCGGGGAGCTGTTTTTT. Its protein product is CASGLGGSNTGELFF.

Turning to this clone: One end of the junction fails to match germline, which may point to a read error. The V gene is TRBV28, the J gene TRBJ1-2; D is uncertain. The CDR3 length is 15 residues. Germline V gene data show CDR1 as MDHEN and CDR2 as SYDVKM. The CDR3 region has the DNA TGTGCCAGCAGTTCCGTTGAGGGCGGTCTCTATGGTTACACCTTC. This codes for CASSSVEGGLYGYTF.

The genes are TRBV27 and TRBJ2-1; 8 nucleotides align to TRBD2. Germline loops: CDR1 MNHEY, CDR2 SMNVEV (reference sequence). The CDR3 sequence is 14 residues long. Trimming at V came to 5 bases and at J to 2 bases, leaving 2 bases not matched to a gene. The CDR3 loop reads CASSPGLAYNEQFF. CDR3 DNA sequence: TGTGCCAGCAGTCCGGGACTAGCCTACAATGAGCAGTTCTTC.

This clone occurred a few times. The chain combines TRBV29-1 with TRBJ2-3; D is unclear. Trimming left V 3 bases short and J 8 bases short, with 15 bases between. This CDR3 region has 13 residues. Germline V lookup: CDR1 SQVTM, CDR2 ANQGSEA. The CDR3 DNA follows: TGCAGCGTTGATTCTAGAGTTCTAGGTACGCAGTATTTT. Translating gives CSVDSRVLGTQYF.